Given below is one T cell receptor beta chain in context. Germline CDR1 ENHRY, CDR2 SYGVKD. J gave up 5 bases and V 3 bases, and 14 bases lay outside the gene matches. This CDR3 region has 17 residues. This record comes from a study of technical replicates of blood from several donors. Assay used: immunoSEQ multiplex PCR; TCRdb lists only in-frame clones, some missing. The sample lists fewer than 95,000 clones, 94% occurring once. Sequenced input: T cells isolated from PBMCs. This TCR was recovered from a human donor in good health. J is TRBJ2-3 and V is TRBV10-3, with 7 bases aligning to TRBD1. CDR3 sequence (DNA): TGTGCCATCAGTGACCCCCTCGGCCTGACAGGGCAAGATACGCAGTATTTT. Protein sequence: CAISDPLGLTGQDTQYF.